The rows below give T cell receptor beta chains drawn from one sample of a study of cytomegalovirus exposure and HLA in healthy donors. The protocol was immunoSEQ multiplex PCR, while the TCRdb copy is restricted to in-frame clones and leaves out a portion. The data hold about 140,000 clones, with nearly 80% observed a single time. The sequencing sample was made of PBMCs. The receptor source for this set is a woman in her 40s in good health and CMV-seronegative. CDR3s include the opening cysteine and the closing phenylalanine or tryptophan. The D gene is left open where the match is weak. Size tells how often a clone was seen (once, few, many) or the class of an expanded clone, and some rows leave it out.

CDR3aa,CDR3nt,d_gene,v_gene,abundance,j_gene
CASRGGAQPQHF,TGTGCCAGCAGGGGAGGGGCGCAGCCCCAGCATTTT,NA,TRBV28,NA,TRBJ1-5
CASSLTSGIEQFF,TGTGCCAGCAGCTTGACTAGCGGTATTGAGCAGTTCTTC,TRBD2,TRBV7-3,NA,TRBJ2-1
CASSLGLAGGGEQFF,TGTGCCAGCAGCTTGGGACTAGCGGGAGGGGGTGAGCAGTTCTTC,TRBD2,TRBV7-9,NA,TRBJ2-1
CASNTGTSGSDEQYF,TGTGCCAGCAACACGGGGACTAGCGGGAGTGACGAGCAGTACTTC,TRBD2,TRBV9,few,TRBJ2-7
CASSNEPWGQGQPQHF,TGTGCCAGCAGTAACGAGCCGTGGGGTCAGGGTCAGCCCCAGCATTTT,NA,TRBV6-6,NA,TRBJ1-5
CASSLSRVPGELFF,TGTGCCAGCAGTTTATCCCGGGTACCCGGGGAGCTGTTTTTT,NA,TRBV28,few,TRBJ2-2
CASSLGASGNNEQYF,TGTGCCAGCAGCTTAGGAGCTAGCGGGAACAACGAGCAGTACTTC,TRBD2,TRBV7-8,NA,TRBJ2-7
CATRTGGWNTEAFF,TGTGCCACCAGGACAGGGGGCTGGAACACTGAAGCTTTCTTT,TRBD1,TRBV28,NA,TRBJ1-1
CASMDRINEQFF,TGTGCCAGCATGGACAGGATCAATGAGCAGTTCTTC,TRBD1,TRBV28,NA,TRBJ2-1
CASSTRLAQETQYF,TGTGCCAGCAGCACCCGACTAGCTCAAGAGACCCAGTACTTC,TRBD2,TRBV7-2,NA,TRBJ2-5
CTHDRAEVEAFF,TGCACCCACGACAGGGCCGAGGTTGAAGCTTTCTTT,TRBD1,TRBV10-1,NA,TRBJ1-1
CASSGSRTAYEQYF,TGTGCCAGCAGTGGCTCGAGGACAGCCTACGAGCAGTACTTC,NA,TRBV2,NA,TRBJ2-7
CASSPKGSYEQYF,TGTGCCAGCAGCCCGAAGGGGTCCTACGAGCAGTACTTC,NA,TRBV11-3,NA,TRBJ2-7
CASSLRASGGLTDTQYF,TGTGCCAGCAGTTTAAGGGCTAGCGGGGGACTCACAGATACGCAGTATTTT,TRBD2,TRBV28,NA,TRBJ2-3
CASSFLAESYEQYF,TGTGCCAGCAGTTTCTTAGCGGAATCCTACGAGCAGTACTTC,NA,TRBV9,NA,TRBJ2-7
CASSLAQIDYGYTF,TGTGCCAGCAGCTTAGCACAGATCGACTATGGCTACACCTTC,NA,TRBV11-2,NA,TRBJ1-2
CATSRKSGSPTDTQYF,TGTGCCACCAGCAGAAAAAGCGGTTCACCCACAGATACGCAGTATTTT,NA,TRBV15,NA,TRBJ2-3
CASSEWGSGGVTGELFF,TGTGCCAGCAGTGAATGGGGTAGCGGGGGTGTCACCGGGGAGCTGTTTTTT,TRBD2,TRBV25-1,NA,TRBJ2-2
CASSPRQVLLSYEQYF,TGTGCCAGCAGCCCCCGACAGGTTCTTCTCTCCTACGAGCAGTACTTC,NA,TRBV7-2,few,TRBJ2-7
CASSKSGGSSYEQYF,TGCGCCAGCAGCAAGAGCGGGGGGTCCTCCTACGAGCAGTACTTC,TRBD2,TRBV4-3,NA,TRBJ2-7
CASSKSGPLGYTF,TGTGCCAGCAGCAAGTCAGGCCCACTCGGCTACACCTTC,NA,TRBV21-1,NA,TRBJ1-2
CASSPGARGNYGYTF,TGTGCCAGCAGCCCCGGGGCCAGGGGCAACTATGGCTACACCTTC,NA,TRBV28,NA,TRBJ1-2